This TCR beta chain was identified in a study of shared T cell receptors in the human thymus. V lost 2 bases and J lost 7, with 12 bases in between. Germline values: CDR1 SQVTM, CDR2 ANQGSEA. This CDR3 comprises 13 residues. Profiling relied on immunoSEQ multiplex PCR, and the TCRdb table lists in-frame clones only, not all of them. The sample carries hundreds of thousands of clones, 85% to 90% recorded once. This same sample was also taken into another study, of human thymus T cells. That paper states: Infants served as donors; they were healthy and Finnish and were having corrective surgery for congenital heart defects. From resections taken during corrective heart surgery, the thymus tissue was obtained. Thymic and blood repertoires appeared to carry a bias in their V and J gene usage. Reports from related research described highly overlapping thymic repertoires among unrelated individuals.

Sequences were obtained from thymocytes. The receptor comes from a boy in the first two years of life with a congenital heart defect. The rearrangement links TRBV29-1 to TRBJ2-1; D possibly corresponds to TRBD2 (6 bases). CDR3 coding DNA: TGCAGCGTTGAACCCCCGCTAGCGAATGAGCAGTTCTTC. Translating it yields CSVEPPLANEQFF.